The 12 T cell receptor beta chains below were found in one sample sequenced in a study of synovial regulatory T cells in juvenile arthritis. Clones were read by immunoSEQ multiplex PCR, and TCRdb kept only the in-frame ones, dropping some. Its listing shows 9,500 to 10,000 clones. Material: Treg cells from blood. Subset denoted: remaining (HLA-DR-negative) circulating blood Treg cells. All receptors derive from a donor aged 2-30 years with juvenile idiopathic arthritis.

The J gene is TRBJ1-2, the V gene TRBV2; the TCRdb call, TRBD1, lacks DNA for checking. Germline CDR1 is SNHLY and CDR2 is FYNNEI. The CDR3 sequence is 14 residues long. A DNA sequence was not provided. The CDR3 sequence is CASSELGAIDGYTF.

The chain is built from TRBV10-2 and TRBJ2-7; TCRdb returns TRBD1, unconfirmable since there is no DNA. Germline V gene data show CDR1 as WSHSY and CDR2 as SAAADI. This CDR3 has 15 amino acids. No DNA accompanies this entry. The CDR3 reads CASSEPGTGGGKQYF.

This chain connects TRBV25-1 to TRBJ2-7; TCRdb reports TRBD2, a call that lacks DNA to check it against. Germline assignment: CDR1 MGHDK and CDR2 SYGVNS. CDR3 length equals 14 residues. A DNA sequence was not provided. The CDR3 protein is CASSDSGRAYEQYF.

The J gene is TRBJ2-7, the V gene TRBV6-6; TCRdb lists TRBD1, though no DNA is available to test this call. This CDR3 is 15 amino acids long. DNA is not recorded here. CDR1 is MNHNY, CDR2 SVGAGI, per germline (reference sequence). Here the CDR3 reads CASSMGQGFSYEQYF.

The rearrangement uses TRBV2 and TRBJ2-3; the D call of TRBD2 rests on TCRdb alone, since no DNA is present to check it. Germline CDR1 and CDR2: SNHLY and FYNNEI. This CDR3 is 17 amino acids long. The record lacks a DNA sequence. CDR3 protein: CASSELRRAYSTDTQYF.

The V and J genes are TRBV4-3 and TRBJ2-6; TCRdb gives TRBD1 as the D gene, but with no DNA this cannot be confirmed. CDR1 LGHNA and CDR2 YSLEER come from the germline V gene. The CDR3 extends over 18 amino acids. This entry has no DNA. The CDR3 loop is CASSHSRDRGLGANVLTF.

The CDR3 protein is CASSLSTGRGQPQHF. The V and J genes are TRBV5-8 and TRBJ1-5; TCRdb selects TRBD1, and the lack of DNA leaves this call unchecked. In germline, CDR1 is SGHTS, CDR2 YDEGEE. CDR3 length: 15 residues. The DNA is unrecorded.

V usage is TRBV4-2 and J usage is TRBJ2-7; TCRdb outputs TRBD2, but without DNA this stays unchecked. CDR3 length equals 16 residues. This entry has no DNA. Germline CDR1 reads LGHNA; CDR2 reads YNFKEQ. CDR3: CASSQDFGGARYEQYF.

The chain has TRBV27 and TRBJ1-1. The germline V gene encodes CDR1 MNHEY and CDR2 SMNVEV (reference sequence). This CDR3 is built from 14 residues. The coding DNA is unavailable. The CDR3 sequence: CASSLFGGRTEAFF.

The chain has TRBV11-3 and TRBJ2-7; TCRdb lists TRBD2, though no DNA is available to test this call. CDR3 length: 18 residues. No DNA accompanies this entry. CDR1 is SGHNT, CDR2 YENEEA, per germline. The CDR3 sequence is CASSLCRLAGGRSYEQYF.

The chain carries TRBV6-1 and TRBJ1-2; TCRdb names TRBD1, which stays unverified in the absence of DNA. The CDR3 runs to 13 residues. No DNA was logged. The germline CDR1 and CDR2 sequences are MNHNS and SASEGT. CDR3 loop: CASNMDRGYGYTF.

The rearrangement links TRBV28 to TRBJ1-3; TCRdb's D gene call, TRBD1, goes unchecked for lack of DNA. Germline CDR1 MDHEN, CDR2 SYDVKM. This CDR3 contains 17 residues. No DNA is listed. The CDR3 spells CASSRRTGLNSGNTIYF.